A single sample gave rise to the 15 T cell receptor beta chains below, sequenced in a study of radiotherapy plus CTLA-4 blockade in lung cancer (dated by TCRdb to the late 2010s). To prepare the library, the immunoSEQ multiplex PCR assay was applied. As stored in TCRdb, this immuneACCESS dataset retains in-frame rearrangements with V and J assigned. A fraction of the clones does not appear; measured against another copy, unresolved V genes explain less than half of the discrepancy, and the remainder lacks a known reason. The sample records 65,000 to 95,000 clones, about 88% of which are singletons. The top ten hold 0.85% to 0.9% of the sample. Sequencing was performed on peripheral blood, taken from a patient treated with radiotherapy plus ipilimumab. The receptors stem from a human donor with non-small cell lung cancer who had stable disease on radiotherapy plus ipilimumab.

The chain carries TRBV9 and TRBJ2-5, with D possibly matching TRBD2 (6 bases). The CDR3 loop spans 17 amino acids. Between the trimmed V and J ends, which lost 3 bases and 2 bases, there was a span of 20 bases. Germline assignment: CDR1 SGDLS and CDR2 YYNGEE. CDR3 coding DNA: TGTGCCAGCAGCGGCCCAGCGGGTTTAGAATTGCAAGAGACCCAGTACTTC. Protein sequence: CASSGPAGLELQETQYF.

The table lists this clone with a few counts. The CDR3 is CASSAKREQFF. CDR3 sequence (DNA): TGTGCCAGCAGCGCTAAGCGCGAGCAGTTCTTC. J is TRBJ2-1 and V is TRBV9, with no clear D. The V end lost 3 bases, the J end lost 10 bases, and 8 bases lay between the germline ends. Germline assignment: CDR1 SGDLS and CDR2 YYNGEE. The CDR3 length is 11 residues.

The chain links TRBV7-2 to TRBJ2-3; D may correspond to TRBD1 or TRBD2 (7 bases each). Per germline, CDR1 SGHTA and CDR2 FQGNSA. V shed 6 bases and J shed 2 bases, with 15 bases lying between them. The CDR3 consists of 15 residues. The CDR3 DNA reads as TGTGCCAGCAGACCAGGGGGACTAACCACAGATACGCAGTATTTT. It yields the protein CASRPGGLTTDTQYF.

The chain joins TRBV4-2 to TRBJ1-2; no reliable D call. The ends were cut back, 0 bases at V and 0 bases at J, with 8 bases in the middle. The CDR3 runs to 15 residues. CDR1 and CDR2 from the germline V gene are LGHNA and YNFKEQ. CDR3 in amino acids: CASSQERATNYGYTF. The CDR3 DNA reads TGTGCCAGCAGCCAAGAGAGGGCGACTAACTATGGCTACACCTTC.

The rearrangement uses TRBV28 and TRBJ2-7; 9 bases line up with TRBD2. Per the germline V gene, CDR1 is MDHEN and CDR2 is SYDVKM. Unmatched junction bases numbered 3, after V lost 1 base and J lost 5 bases. This CDR3 is 14 amino acids long. CDR3 coding DNA: TGTGCCAGCAGTTTATTGGCGGGAGGGCACGAGCAGTACTTC. It is translated as CASSLLAGGHEQYF.

V is TRBV5-4 and J is TRBJ2-3; 8 nucleotides agree with TRBD2. CDR3 length: 13 residues. Germline V gene sequence: CDR1 SGHNT, CDR2 YYREEE (reference sequence). V dropped 9 bases and J dropped 5; count of bases not matched to a gene: 8. CDR3 in amino acids: CATNGGAKDTQYF. CDR3 DNA: TGTGCCACCAACGGGGGGGCCAAAGATACGCAGTATTTT.

The chain uses TRBV7-6 and TRBJ2-1; 15 bases fit TRBD2. Germline CDR1 SGHVS, CDR2 FNYEAQ. This CDR3 is 14 amino acids long. Trimming removed 8 bases from V and 8 bases from J; junction bases left unmatched: 4. CDR3 sequence: CASGLAGGPYEQFF. CDR3 nucleotides: TGTGCCAGCGGACTAGCGGGGGGGCCGTATGAGCAGTTCTTC.

This chain links TRBV10-2 with TRBJ2-3, with a possible D match to TRBD2 (7 bases). The CDR3 spans 14 residues. Germline CDR1 WSHSY, CDR2 SAAADI. V shed 7 bases and J shed 4 bases, with 15 bases lying between them. This CDR3 is CASKGGGIADTQYF. The CDR3, as DNA: TGCGCCAGCAAAGGGGGGGGGATTGCAGATACGCAGTATTTT.

V usage is TRBV5-4 and J usage is TRBJ1-5; TRBD1 might be the D (6 bases). V lost 0 bases, J lost 5 bases, and 18 bases lay in between. Germline V lookup: CDR1 SGHNT, CDR2 YYREEE (reference sequence). The CDR3 covers 17 residues. The CDR3 coding sequence is TGTGCCAGCAGCTTGGGGGGGGCGGGGGCAAAAGATCAGCCCCAGCATTTT. It codes for CASSLGGAGAKDQPQHF.

This rearrangement joins TRBV5-4 to TRBJ2-2; weak D call: TRBD2 (5 bases). This CDR3 has 17 residues. V shed 3 bases and J shed 4 bases, with 19 bases lying between them. Germline values: CDR1 SGHNT, CDR2 YYREEE (reference sequence). CDR3 loop: CASSSSGSGRFTGELFF. Written as DNA, the CDR3 is TGTGCCAGCAGCTCGTCGGGATCCGGGCGGTTCACCGGGGAGCTGTTTTTT.

This clone was seen more than once but under ten times. The CDR3 protein is CASSPRDREYEQYF. CDR3 coding DNA: TGTGCCAGCTCACCACGGGACAGGGAGTATGAGCAGTACTTC. The chain has TRBV18 and TRBJ2-7, with 9 bases matching TRBD1. V lost 1 base, J lost 7 bases, and 5 bases stayed unmatched. This CDR3 has 14 amino acids. From germline, CDR1 is KGHSH and CDR2 LQKENI.

The chain couples TRBV5-1 to TRBJ2-5; 7 bases line up with TRBD2. The CDR3 length is 15 residues. From germline, CDR1 is SGHRS and CDR2 YFSETQ. J was trimmed by 2 bases and V by 2 bases; bases with no gene match: 6. For the CDR3, the DNA is TGCGCCAGCAGCTTCAGCGGGACTCAGCAAGAGACCCAGTACTTC. Its translation is CASSFSGTQQETQYF.

The chain couples TRBV6-6 to TRBJ2-7, with D perhaps TRBD1 or TRBD2 (6 bases each). Looked up from germline, CDR1 is MNHNY and CDR2 is SVGAGI (reference sequence). The CDR3 consists of 12 residues. V was shortened by 8 bases and J by 0 bases, with 8 bases between the two germline ends. The CDR3 coding sequence is TGTGCCAGCGGAGGGGGCTCCTACGAGCAGTACTTC. Translated, it gives CASGGGSYEQYF.

The chain is built from TRBV30 and TRBJ1-1; D is ambiguous. Trimming took off 5 bases at V and 6 bases at J, with 19 bases between the two ends. The CDR3 consists of 14 residues. Germline CDR1 and CDR2: GTSNPN and SVGIG (reference sequence). This CDR3 is CAWQRKGSRAEAFF. The DNA of the CDR3 is TGTGCCTGGCAGCGGAAAGGTAGTAGGGCTGAAGCTTTCTTT.

The V and J genes are TRBV30 and TRBJ1-4; TRBD1 matches at 7 bases. V lost 3 bases to trimming and J lost 3 bases; unmatched junction nucleotides: 10. The CDR3 extends over 16 amino acids. The germline V gene has CDR1 GTSNPN and CDR2 SVGIG (reference sequence). The CDR3 sequence is CAWSAGQTASNEKLFF. The CDR3, as DNA: TGTGCCTGGAGCGCGGGACAGACAGCTTCTAATGAAAAACTGTTTTTT.